The 10 T cell receptor beta chains listed next were all sequenced from one sample in a study of shared clonotypes between healthy human individuals. TCRdb's table, derived via immunoSEQ multiplex PCR, lists solely in-frame clones and lacks some. The data show 2 million to 2.5 million clones, under 95% seen once. What was sequenced was naive CD4+ T cells from PBMCs. The subset: CD45RA+ positively selected. The receptor source for this set is a man between 18 and 29 years old in good health. Some clones in this sample may be carry-over from other donors' samples.

The chain couples TRBV23-1 to TRBJ2-7; 9 bases agree with TRBD1. TRBV23-1 is noted as an ORF with a role that remains uncertain. The CDR3 spans 15 residues. With V trimmed by 0 bases and J by 5 bases, 5 bases remained unmatched. The CDR3 sequence: CASSQSGQGRDEQYF. CDR3 coding DNA: TGCGCCAGCAGTCAATCTGGACAGGGGAGGGACGAGCAGTACTTC.

V gene TRBV18 combines with J gene TRBJ1-2, with TRBD1 matching 7 bases. Germline V gene sequence: CDR1 KGHSH, CDR2 LQKENI. J lost 3 bases, V lost 1 base, and 5 bases had no gene match. The CDR3 has 15 residues. The CDR3 is CASSPRQGRDYGYTF. The CDR3 DNA sequence: TGTGCCAGCTCACCACGACAGGGAAGGGACTATGGCTACACCTTC.

V is TRBV4-3 and J is TRBJ1-2, with D uncertain. The CDR3 runs to 16 residues. V shed 0 bases and J shed 1 base, with 12 bases lying between them. CDR1 and CDR2 from the germline V gene are LGHNA and YSLEER. The DNA of the CDR3 is TGCGCCAGCAGCCAAGATTTGCAGAACTTTAACTATGGCTACACCTTC. Residues: CASSQDLQNFNYGYTF.

In this sample, this clone turned up a few times. The rearrangement uses TRBV28 and TRBJ1-5; tentative D call: TRBD1 (5 bases). Germline lookup yields CDR1 MDHEN and CDR2 SYDVKM. Trimming took off 3 bases at V and 3 bases at J, with 9 bases between the two ends. This CDR3 is 14 amino acids long. CDR3 in amino acids: CASSFGGTNQPQHF. The CDR3, as DNA: TGTGCCAGCAGTTTCGGTGGGACCAATCAGCCCCAGCATTTT. The full variable domain, with the rest looked up from reference TRBV28 and TRBJ1-5, is DVKVTQSSRYLVKRTGEKVFLECVQDMDHENMFWYRQDPGLGLRLIYFSYDVKMKEKGDIPEGYSVSREKKERFSLILESASTNQTSMYLCASSFGGTNQPQHFGDGTRLSIL.

The chain is built from TRBV6-5 and TRBJ2-7; 9 nucleotides match TRBD2. Trimming at V came to 6 bases and at J to 6 bases, leaving 12 bases not matched to a gene. The length of the CDR3 is 15 residues. Germline V gene lookup returns CDR1 MNHEY and CDR2 SVGAGI. Written as DNA, the CDR3 is TGTGCCAGCAGCCCCAGAGGGCTAGCGGGGCGCGAGCAGTACTTC. Translating it yields CASSPRGLAGREQYF.

The chain employs TRBV10-1 and TRBJ2-5, with 9 bases fitting TRBD2. CDR1 WNHNN and CDR2 SYGVQD come from the germline V gene (reference sequence). Germline trimming cut 6 bases from V and 13 bases from J; bases unmatched to any gene: 9. The CDR3 has 12 amino acids. CDR3 region: CASRPGLAAPYF. CDR3 sequence (DNA): TGCGCCAGCAGGCCGGGACTAGCAGCTCCGTACTTC.

In the case of this clone: One end of the junction does not line up with germline, which may come from a read error. The chain carries TRBV5-1 and TRBJ2-4; D might be TRBD1 or TRBD2, each matching 5 bases. Germline CDR1 and CDR2: SGHRS and YFSETQ. CDR3 size: 13 residues. The CDR3 bases are TGCGCCAGCAGCTTAGATCCCGTTGGGGGTCGCGACTTC. Its translation is CASSLDPVGGRDF.

This clone was picked up one time. The CDR3 region has the DNA TGTGCCAGCAGCTCGAGACAGATTTGGACAGATACGCAGTATTTT. Amino acid sequence: CASSSRQIWTDTQYF. V gene TRBV9 combines with J gene TRBJ2-3, with TRBD1 as a possible D gene (5 bases). CDR3 length: 15 residues. Trimming took off 4 bases at V and 3 bases at J, with 15 bases between the two ends. CDR1 and CDR2 from the germline V gene are SGDLS and YYNGEE.

The genes are TRBV6-6 and TRBJ2-7; 10 bases map to TRBD1. Trimming cost V 6 bases and J 4 bases; bases outside gene matches: 9. Germline V CDR1 and CDR2: MNHNY, SVGAGI (reference sequence). CDR3 length: 15 amino acids. CDR3 bases: TGTGCCAGCAGCTCGACCCCGGGACAGGGGTACGAGCAGTACTTC. It codes for CASSSTPGQGYEQYF.

The J gene is TRBJ2-2, the V gene TRBV28, with TRBD2 matching 10 bases. CDR1 is MDHEN and CDR2 is SYDVKM in the germline V gene. The CDR3 runs to 14 residues. The V and J ends lost 6 bases and 5 bases, in that order; junction bases with no gene match: 3. CDR3 sequence reads: CASRLAGITGELFF. The CDR3 DNA is TGTGCCAGCAGACTAGCGGGAATAACCGGGGAGCTGTTTTTT.